One T cell receptor (beta chain) is described in this entry. As yet, its antigen is unknown. PCR amplification relied on 60 Vbeta primers (plus 13 Jbeta primers). Data came from immunoSEQ multiplex PCR; TCRdb stores just in-frame clones and leaves some out. This sample has 100,000 or so clones, with roughly three fifths found just once. The entry originates in a study of cytomegalovirus exposure and HLA in healthy donors. Study-wide results and caveats: TCR association rates varied by HLA locus in a later analysis, with DRB1 highest and HLA-C lowest. It was reportedly the case that the classifier diagnosed cytomegalovirus status with high specificity and sensitivity.

This CDR3 region has 15 residues. After removal of 5 bases from V and 3 bases from J, the junction contained 7 bases not matched to a gene. Germline lookup yields CDR1 MGHRA and CDR2 YSYEKL. This rearrangement joins TRBV4-1 to TRBJ1-5; 7 bases match TRBD1. The clonotype comes from a young man in good health and CMV-seropositive. Sequences were obtained from PBMCs. Written as DNA, the CDR3 is TGCGCCAGCAGCTCGACAGGGAAATTCAATCAGCCCCAGCATTTT. It codes for CASSSTGKFNQPQHF.